This passage covers 31 T cell receptor beta chains from one sample sequenced in a study of tumor-infiltrating lymphocytes in primary liver carcinoma. RNA was extracted from whole blood without cell sorting, alongside germline DNA. With a constant-region primer, TCR beta cDNA was made from approximately 500 ng of total RNA. Three-round nested multiplex PCR performed with slightly modified ARM-PCR produced the TCR beta libraries. It was with TRBV1-TRBV30 forward primers and a C-beta reverse primer that the first two PCR rounds were run, at roughly 10 cycles each. TCRdb re-analysed the multiplex PCR reads in MiXCR, keeping a single row per CDR3 protein. The repertoire holds approximately 210,000 distinct CDR3 sequences, with around three fifths as singletons. The sample taken for sequencing was peripheral blood. The receptors shown here come from a woman aged 60-75 years with primary liver carcinoma and hepatitis B virus infection.

Regarding this clonotype: At one of its ends the junction is not consistent with the germline gene, which may arise from a read error. The chain uses TRBV12-5 and TRBJ2-5, with D perhaps TRBD1 or TRBD2 (6 bases each). The CDR3 extends over 15 amino acids. In germline, CDR1 is LGHNT, CDR2 FRNRAP. The CDR3 nucleotides read TGTGCTAGTGGTACCTCGGACAGCCCGGGGGACACCCAATATTTC. Translating it yields CASGTSDSPGDTQYF.

V gene TRBV7-8 combines with J gene TRBJ1-5; no clear D. The CDR3 sequence is 16 residues long. Germline V gene lookup returns CDR1 SGHVS and CDR2 FQNEAQ. V dropped 0 bases and J dropped 0 bases, with 9 bases sitting between them. CDR3 in amino acids: CASSLAQIYSNQPQHF. The CDR3, as DNA: TGTGCCAGCAGCTTAGCGCAGATTTATAGCAATCAGCCCCAGCATTTT.

The V and J genes are TRBV6-5 and TRBJ2-1; 7 bases fit TRBD1. Germline lookup yields CDR1 MNHEY and CDR2 SVGAGI. This CDR3 comprises 16 residues. V gave up 6 bases and J gave up 2 bases; unmatched junction bases: 10. The CDR3 loop is CASRGADRATYNEQFF. CDR3 bases: TGTGCCAGCAGGGGGGCCGACAGGGCGACCTACAATGAGCAGTTCTTC.

As regards this clonotype: This may come from a read error, since a much larger clone is one base off. The rearrangement joins TRBV4-1 to TRBJ2-7, with 9 nucleotides matching TRBD2. Germline V gives CDR1 MGHRA, CDR2 YSYEKL. This CDR3 is built from 16 residues. The CDR3 DNA is TGCGCCAGCAACCAAGATCGGGCGGGAGGGCTCCTCGAGCAGTACTTC. It yields the protein CASNQDRAGGLLEQYF.

Points on this clonotype: Germline and junction disagree at one end, which may indicate a read error. The chain employs TRBV11-2 and TRBJ1-5; 11 bases are shared with TRBD1. Germline assignment: CDR1 SGHAT and CDR2 FQNNGV. This CDR3 has 18 residues. The CDR3 loop is CASRQGTGGLHSNQAQHF. CDR3 bases: TGTGCCAGCAGACAGGGGACAGGGGGGCTCCACAGCAATCAGGCCCAGCATTTT.

Points on this clonotype: Mismatch with germline at one junction end may stem from a read error. V is TRBV11-2 and J is TRBJ2-5, with a possible D match to TRBD2 (6 bases). Germline CDR1 is SGHAT and CDR2 is FQNNGV. CDR3 size: 17 residues. The CDR3 DNA reads TGTGCCAACAGCTCTAGGAGGGCGGGCGCCGGGAAAGAGACCCAGTGCTTC. This translates into CANSSRRAGAGKETQCF.

The CDR3 nucleotides are TGTGCCAGCAAGAAGGGGTGGAGGGAGCGAAACACCGGGGAGCTGTTTTTT. This codes for CASKKGWRERNTGELFF. The V and J genes are TRBV28 and TRBJ2-2, with D possibly TRBD2 on 6 matching bases. The CDR3 has 17 residues. Trimming took off 7 bases at V and 2 bases at J, with 20 bases between the two ends. Germline CDR1 is MDHEN and CDR2 is SYDVKM.

Only a few counts were recorded for this clonotype. The V call is TRBV5-1, the J call TRBJ2-7; TRBD2 agrees at 8 bases. CDR1 and CDR2 from the germline V gene are SGHRS and YFSETQ. The CDR3 has 14 amino acids. V dropped 6 bases and J dropped 3; count of bases not matched to a gene: 8. The CDR3 DNA reads as TGCGCCAGCACCCCAGTAGCGGGGAGCTACGAGCAGTACTTC. Translating it yields CASTPVAGSYEQYF. Looking up the rest from reference TRBV5-1 and TRBJ2-7 gives the full variable domain: KAGVTQTPRYLIKTRGQQVTLSCSPISGHRSVSWYQQTPGQGLQFLFEYFSETQRNKGNFPGRFSGRQFSNSRSEMNVSTLELGDSALYLCASTPVAGSYEQYFGPGTRLTVT.

This clonotype has at least ten counts. The gene calls are TRBV12-3 or TRBV12-4 and TRBJ2-7; unclear D gene. The CDR3 runs to 10 residues. The germline V and J ends were trimmed by 2 bases and 5 bases, with 1 base remaining between them. CDR3 bases: TGTGCCAGCAGTTTAAACGAGCAGTACTTC. Translating it yields CASSLNEQYF.

As to this clonotype: The junction shows a germline mismatch at one end, possibly a read error. The chain combines TRBV5-4 with TRBJ2-7, with 8 bases lining up with TRBD1. This CDR3 contains 15 residues. Germline loops: CDR1 SGHNT, CDR2 YYREEE (reference sequence). This chain's CDR3 is CASSLGQDLGYEQYF. Here the CDR3 DNA reads TGTGCCAGCAGTTTGGGACAGGATTTAGGTTACGAGCAGTACTTC.

The V call is TRBV27, the J call TRBJ2-6, with D hard to call. Looked up from germline, CDR1 is MNHEY and CDR2 is SMNVEV (reference sequence). The V gene lost 7 bases and the J gene lost 0 bases, with 4 bases spanning the gap. The CDR3 covers 13 residues. CDR3 protein: CASIASGANVLTF. In nucleotides, the CDR3 is TGTGCCAGCATCGCCTCTGGGGCCAACGTCCTGACTTTC.

Details on this clonotype: Likely a read error: the CDR3 ends without its conserved phenylalanine or tryptophan. The DNA is omitted, as the CDR3 cannot be located on it reliably, and the CDR3 follows TCRdb's listing. This CDR3 is CASSLTGTGFSPPHL. The gene calls are TRBV11-2 and TRBJ1-6; the table gives TRBD1 as D, unverified against the DNA. A total of 15 residues make up the CDR3, ends included. Looked up from germline, CDR1 is SGHAT and CDR2 is FQNNGV.

With respect to this clonotype: One end of the junction does not line up with germline, which may come from a read error. The chain employs TRBV6-1 and TRBJ1-2, with a tentative D call TRBD1 (6 bases). Germline V gives CDR1 MNHNS, CDR2 SASEGT. CDR3 length equals 14 residues. The CDR3 DNA is TGTGCCGGCAGTGAAGCGCTGGGGGCGCGGGGCTACACCTTC. Amino acids: CAGSEALGARGYTF.

The table lists this clonotype with a few counts. The junction and the germline gene differ at one end; a read error may be behind it. The CDR3 DNA sequence: TGTGTCAGCACCACTGGGGGCTATGGCTACACCTTC. Encoded protein: CVSTTGGYGYTF. The chain employs TRBV2 and TRBJ1-2; possible D gene TRBD1, 5 bases. The CDR3 runs to 12 residues. Looked up from germline, CDR1 is SNHLY and CDR2 is FYNNEI.

Of note for this clonotype: A much larger clone sits a single nucleotide away, making a read error possible. The chain has TRBV6-5 and TRBJ2-7; 7 bases match TRBD1. CDR1 and CDR2 (germline): MNHEY, SVGAGI. The junction had 5 bases not matched to a gene; V was cut back by 6 bases and J by 0 bases. The CDR3 length is 14 residues. The CDR3 is CASRKRQGSYEQYF. The CDR3 DNA reads TGTGCCAGCAGGAAGAGACAGGGCTCCTACGAGCAGTACTTC.

This clonotype has just a few counts. The chain is built from TRBV5-5 and TRBJ2-6; TRBD1 aligns across 8 bases. There are 17 residues in the CDR3. CDR1 and CDR2 from the germline V gene are SGHKS and YYEKEE (reference sequence). V lost 2 bases to trimming and J lost 1 base; unmatched junction nucleotides: 5. The CDR3 nucleotides are TGTGCCAGCAGCTTTGGGACAGGTCTTTCTGGGGCCAACGTCCTGACTTTC. It encodes CASSFGTGLSGANVLTF.

In the case of this clonotype: A read error is possible here, since a much larger clone lies one base away. This sequence joins TRBV4-1 and TRBJ2-7; tentatively, D is TRBD2 (6 bases). CDR1 and CDR2 (germline): MGHRA, YSYEKL. There are 19 residues in the CDR3. The CDR3 here is CANSQGTRKGTLFSYEQYF. Here the CDR3 DNA reads TGCGCCAACAGCCAAGGAACCCGCAAAGGGACTCTATTTTCCTACGAGCAGTACTTC.

Details on this clonotype: A much larger clone is a single base away; this may be a read error. The chain is built from TRBV7-8 and TRBJ2-5; D gene uncertain. The V and J ends lost 5 bases and 5 bases respectively, with 18 bases between them. From germline, CDR1 is SGHVS and CDR2 FQNEAQ. The CDR3 loop spans 15 amino acids. DNA of the CDR3: TGTGCCAGCAGCATAGTCGGGTTCAGTGGGGAGACCCAGTACTTC. This gives the protein CASSIVGFSGETQYF. Filled out from reference TRBV7-8 and TRBJ2-5, the complete variable domain reads GAGVSQSPRYKVAKRGQDVALRCDPISGHVSLFWYQQALGQGPEFLTYFQNEAQLDKSGLPSDRFFAERPEGSVSTLKIQRTQQEDSAVYLCASSIVGFSGETQYFGPGTRLLVL.

To note about this clonotype: The junction departs from germline at one end; a sequencing error may be responsible. V is TRBV6-5 and J is TRBJ2-3; TRBD1 might be the D (6 bases). Germline lookup yields CDR1 MNHEY and CDR2 SVGAGI. CDR3 length: 16 residues. This CDR3 is CASSYCRDTHTDTQYF. The CDR3 bases are TGTGCCAGCAGTTACTGTCGGGACACGCACACAGATACGCAGTATTTC.

Remarks on this clonotype: A much bigger clone sits one base away, suggesting this may be a read error. The V call is TRBV6-5, the J call TRBJ1-6; tentatively, D is TRBD1 (6 bases). V was shortened by 10 bases and J by 10 bases, with 20 bases between the two germline ends. The CDR3 length is 14 residues. The V gene's germline CDR1 is MNHEY and CDR2 SVGAGI. The CDR3 protein is CANRVDISNSPLHF. CDR3 coding DNA: TGTGCCAACAGGGTGGACATTTCTAACTCACCCCTCCACTTT.

Points on this clonotype: With a much larger clone just one base away, this may be a read error. This chain uses TRBV6-6 with TRBJ2-1, with D possibly matching TRBD1 (6 bases). Deletions cut 2 bases from V and 12 bases from J, with 17 bases between. Germline loops: CDR1 MNHNY, CDR2 SVGAGI (reference sequence). CDR3 length: 14 amino acids. The CDR3 is CASSYIPLGQRQFF. The CDR3 DNA follows: TGTGCCAGCAGTTACATCCCGCTTGGACAGCGGCAGTTCTTC.

To note about this clonotype: A much larger clone is a single base away; this may be a read error. This rearrangement joins TRBV14 to TRBJ1-1; D remains ambiguous. The CDR3 contains 13 residues. Germline V gene sequence: CDR1 SGHDN, CDR2 FVKESK. V gave up 4 bases and J gave up 3 bases, with 9 bases separating them. The CDR3 DNA sequence: TGTGCCAGCAGCCCTACGCGGGACACTGAAGCTTTCTTT. This encodes CASSPTRDTEAFF. Based on the CDR3 plus reference TRBV14 and TRBJ1-1, the full variable domain is EAGVTQFPSHSVIEKGQTVTLRCDPISGHDNLYWYRRVMGKEIKFLLHFVKESKQDESGMPNNRFLAERTGGTYSTLKVQPAELEDSGVYFCASSPTRDTEAFFGQGTRLTVV.

On this clonotype itself: The conserved closing phenylalanine or tryptophan is absent in this CDR3, likely reflecting a read error. J is TRBJ1-3 and V is TRBV7-9; unclear D gene. V lost 4 bases and J 8 bases, leaving 6 bases between the germline ends. The CDR3 extends over 11 amino acids. The germline CDR1 and CDR2 sequences are SEHNR and FQNEAQ (reference sequence). This CDR3 reads CASSSGDTIYY. In DNA, the CDR3 is TGTGCCAGCAGCTCCGGGGACACCATATATTAT.

This clonotype showed up just a few times. The chain combines TRBV5-1 with TRBJ2-7; TRBD1 matches 7 bases. V shed 4 bases, J shed 3 bases, and the junction held 10 bases outside the gene matches. This CDR3 is 15 amino acids long. The V gene's germline CDR1 is SGHRS and CDR2 YFSETQ. The CDR3 region is CASSPGQPGIYEQYF. CDR3 DNA sequence: TGCGCCAGCAGCCCGGGACAGCCGGGAATCTACGAGCAGTACTTC.

This clonotype has only a few counts. The gene calls are TRBV10-1 and TRBJ2-3; 7 nucleotides align to TRBD2. The V gene's germline CDR1 is WNHNN and CDR2 SYGVQD (reference sequence). The V and J ends lost 0 bases and 3 bases, in that order; junction bases with no gene match: 9. The CDR3 extends over 17 amino acids. CDR3 sequence reads: CASSESVSGGRTDTQYF. The CDR3 DNA reads as TGCGCCAGCAGTGAGTCGGTGTCGGGGGGTAGGACAGATACGCAGTATTTT.

As regards this clonotype: One end of the junction does not line up with germline, which may come from a read error. The chain links TRBV7-6 to TRBJ2-1; 11 positions agree with TRBD2. Germline assignment: CDR1 SGHVS and CDR2 FNYEAQ. This CDR3 is built from 16 residues. This chain's CDR3 is CPSSRAGTSGDIEQFF. CDR3 bases: TGTCCCAGCAGCCGTGCGGGGACTAGCGGTGACATTGAGCAGTTCTTC.

In its sample, this clonotype ranks as medium-sized. The genes are TRBV11-2 and TRBJ2-5; 12 positions agree with TRBD2. Per germline, CDR1 SGHAT and CDR2 FQNNGV. There are 16 residues in the CDR3. The junction had 5 bases not matched to a gene; V was cut back by 5 bases and J by 1 base. CDR3 loop: CASSIGLAGTQETQYF. The CDR3 coding sequence is TGTGCCAGCAGCATAGGACTAGCGGGGACCCAAGAGACCCAGTACTTC.

The genes are TRBV18 and TRBJ2-5, with TRBD2 matching 11 bases. There are 17 residues in the CDR3. V was clipped by 4 bases and J by 5 bases; unmatched bases: 12. Germline V gene data show CDR1 as KGHSH and CDR2 as LQKENI. The CDR3 sequence is CASSLTSGRMNKETQYF. CDR3 in DNA: TGTGCCAGCTCACTCACTAGCGGGAGAATGAATAAGGAGACCCAGTACTTC.

Concerning this clonotype: A much bigger clone sits one base away, suggesting this may be a read error. The chain uses TRBV29-1 and TRBJ1-1; no clear D gene. This CDR3 is 12 amino acids long. Per the germline V gene, CDR1 is SQVTM and CDR2 is ANQGSEA. CDR3 residues: CSVNPLNTEASF. For the CDR3, the DNA is TGCAGCGTTAACCCCCTGAACACTGAAGCTTCCTTT.

The chain is built from TRBV11-2 and TRBJ1-1; no firm D call. Germline-derived CDR1 and CDR2 are SGHAT and FQNNGV. This CDR3 has 15 residues. V was cut by 5 bases and J by 1 base, with 14 bases left in between. CDR3 sequence: CASSIASVKNTEAFF. DNA for the CDR3: TGTGCCAGCAGCATAGCATCGGTAAAGAACACTGAAGCTTTCTTT.

This clonotype has only one observation. The chain is built from TRBV11-2 and TRBJ1-1; 10 bases are shared with TRBD1. The CDR3 consists of 17 residues. Per germline, CDR1 SGHAT and CDR2 FQNNGV. V was pared by 5 bases and J by 5 bases, with 14 bases of the junction left unmatched. DNA for the CDR3: TGTGCCAGCAGCCGTAGACAGGGGGCTCTCTTGGAGACTGAAGCTTTCTTT. Protein sequence: CASSRRQGALLETEAFF.